This TCR beta chain comes out of a study of cytomegalovirus exposure and HLA in healthy donors. This CDR3 is built from 12 residues. In germline, CDR1 is SQVTM, CDR2 ANQGSEA. Trimming took off 7 bases at V and 0 bases at J, with 7 bases between the two ends. The study ran its PCR with 60 Vbeta and 13 Jbeta primers. Using immunoSEQ multiplex PCR, the repertoire was profiled, and TCRdb retains in-frame clones only, with some absent. The data contain approximately 98,000 clones, around 74% of them singletons. In this sample, this clone turned up once. Each donor was healthy, and each was a bone marrow donor. When sampled, the donors appeared nominally healthy, though they likely had unrecorded immune exposures.

Sequencing was carried out using PBMCs. The V gene is TRBV29-1, the J gene TRBJ2-1; unclear D gene. The sequence derives from a male donor in good health and CMV-seronegative. In DNA form, the CDR3 reads TGCAGCGCGTTCTTCTCCTACAATGAGCAGTTCTTC. Protein: CSAFFSYNEQFF.